This T cell receptor (beta chain) is drawn from a study of regulatory T cells in long-lasting Graves disease (dated by TCRdb to the early 2020s). Regarding the study in general: Persistent Graves' disease meant more than 5 years of antithyroid drug treatment with TSH receptor autoantibodies that stayed positive. The study was registered as a clinical trial and conducted in China. A total of about 33 samples were covered by TCR sequencing, comprising some 13 persistent and roughly 20 newly diagnosed Graves' disease patients. Persistent Graves' disease patients in the clinical cohort had taken antithyroid drugs for 9 to 11 years on average. Peripheral blood TCR sequencing and RNA sequencing compared persistent Graves' disease patients with newly diagnosed Graves' disease patients.

The time point label for this specimen denotes: persistent/refractory GD, antithyroid drugs over 5 years with positive TRAb. RNA was extracted from PBMCs in TRIzol for both TCR sequencing and RNA sequencing. The diagnosis of Graves' disease was made according to American Thyroid Association guidelines. Recruitment of patients was carried out at an endocrinology department in Xi'an, China. Each patient gave about 9.1 milliliters of peripheral blood, collected in an EDTA anticoagulant tube. Ficoll Paque Plus density gradient separation was used to isolate PBMCs, and no additional T cell sorting was done. An Agilent 2100 Bioanalyzer and agarose gel were used to check RNA quality, while a NanoDrop 2000 measured RNA concentration. Here is what the overall study found, with its caveats: Only the TCR beta chain was sequenced and analyzed. Only peripheral blood was studied, because thyroid tissue, the primary lesion, was inaccessible. More public clonotypes were shared among persistent patients (roughly 3,000) than among newly diagnosed patients (more than 950). As a limitation, the authors acknowledged that the small sample size may reduce accuracy. Persistent disease showed preferential use of TRBV28, TRBJ1-2 and TRBJ2-5, whereas newly diagnosed disease favored TRBV20-1 and TRBJ2-1. Lower TCR Shannon entropy and fewer highly expanded clones were observed in persistent Graves' disease patients than in newly diagnosed patients, which suggested clonal expansion.

Remarks on this clonotype: The antigen this receptor binds is unknown. Qualities for individual bases were not recorded, and no much larger clone is one base off.

Libraries were constructed by multiplex PCR. TCRdb names Illumina HiSeq 4000 as the instrument used. CDR3 regions were amplified by Arm-PCR with iRepertoire HTBI primers to construct TCR beta libraries. Before sequencing, the PCR products underwent gel purification. The authors' analysis ran thus. Gene usage analysis of CDR3 amino acid clonotypes relied on the roughly 58 TRBV and 15 or so TRBJ segments identified across samples. COPE and FqMerger were used to merge the filtered high-quality paired reads into contigs. Contigs were aligned with BLAST to IMGT TRBV, TRBD and TRBJ reference genes, and CDR3 was defined per IMGT. Any clonotype with a frequency above 0.1% was classified as a highly expanded clone. Shannon entropy served as the measure of repertoire diversity, while the Gini coefficient captured V-J evenness. A clonotype found in more than one individual was treated as public. TCRdb trimmed the raw reads at Q25, called clones with MiXCR and kept productive beta chains. Rows with a matching CDR3 protein are joined into one entry that keeps the most common DNA and genes. Here the V and J calls rest on TCRdb's processing, not on the authors' analysis. In this sample the table shows about 400,000 distinct CDR3 sequences, less than 25% of which occur a single time. Of the sample, about 20% falls within the top ten clones.

The germline V and J ends show losses of 5 bases and 7 bases respectively, and no gene match explains 6 bases of the junction. Including the terminal cysteine and phenylalanine, the CDR3 comprises 14 residues. Kept here is only the CDR3 DNA, which spans 42 bases and is read in frame from base 1. The sample here was peripheral blood mononuclear cells (PBMCs), taken when the disease was refractory, from a patient treated with antithyroid drugs. The chain employs TRBV12-3 or TRBV12-4 and TRBJ1-4, and 8 bases in between align with TRBD1. The origin of this receptor is a female donor with Graves disease. The nucleotides are TGTGCCAGCAGTCCGCAGGGGGCACGTGAAAAACTGTTTTTT. Its product reads: CASSPQGAREKLFF.